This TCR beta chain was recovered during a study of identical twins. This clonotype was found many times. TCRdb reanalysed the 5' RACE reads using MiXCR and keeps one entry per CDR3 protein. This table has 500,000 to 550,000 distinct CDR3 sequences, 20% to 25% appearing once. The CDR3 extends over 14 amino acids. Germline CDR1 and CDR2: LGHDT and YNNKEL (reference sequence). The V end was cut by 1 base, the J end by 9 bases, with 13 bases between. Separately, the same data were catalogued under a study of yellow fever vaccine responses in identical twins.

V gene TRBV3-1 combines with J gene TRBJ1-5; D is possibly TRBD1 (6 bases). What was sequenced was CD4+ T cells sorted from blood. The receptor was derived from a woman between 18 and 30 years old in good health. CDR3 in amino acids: CASSQGGQGGPQHF. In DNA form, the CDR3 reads TGTGCCAGCAGCCAAGGGGGACAAGGAGGGCCCCAGCATTTT.